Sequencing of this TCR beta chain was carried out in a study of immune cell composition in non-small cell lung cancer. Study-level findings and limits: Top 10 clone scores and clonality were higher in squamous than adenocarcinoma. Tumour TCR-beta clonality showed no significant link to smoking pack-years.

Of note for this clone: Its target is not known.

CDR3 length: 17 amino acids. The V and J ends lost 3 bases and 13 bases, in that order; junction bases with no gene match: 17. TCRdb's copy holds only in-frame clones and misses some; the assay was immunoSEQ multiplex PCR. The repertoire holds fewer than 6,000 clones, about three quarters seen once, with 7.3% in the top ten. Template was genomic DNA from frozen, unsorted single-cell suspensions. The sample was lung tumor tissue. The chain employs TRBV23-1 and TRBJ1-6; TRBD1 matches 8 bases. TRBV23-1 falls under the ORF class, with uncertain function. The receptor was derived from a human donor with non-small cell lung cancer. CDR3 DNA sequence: TGCGCCAGCAGTCATTCCGGACAGGGACAATTCGGGGATCCCCTCCACTTT. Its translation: CASSHSGQGQFGDPLHF.